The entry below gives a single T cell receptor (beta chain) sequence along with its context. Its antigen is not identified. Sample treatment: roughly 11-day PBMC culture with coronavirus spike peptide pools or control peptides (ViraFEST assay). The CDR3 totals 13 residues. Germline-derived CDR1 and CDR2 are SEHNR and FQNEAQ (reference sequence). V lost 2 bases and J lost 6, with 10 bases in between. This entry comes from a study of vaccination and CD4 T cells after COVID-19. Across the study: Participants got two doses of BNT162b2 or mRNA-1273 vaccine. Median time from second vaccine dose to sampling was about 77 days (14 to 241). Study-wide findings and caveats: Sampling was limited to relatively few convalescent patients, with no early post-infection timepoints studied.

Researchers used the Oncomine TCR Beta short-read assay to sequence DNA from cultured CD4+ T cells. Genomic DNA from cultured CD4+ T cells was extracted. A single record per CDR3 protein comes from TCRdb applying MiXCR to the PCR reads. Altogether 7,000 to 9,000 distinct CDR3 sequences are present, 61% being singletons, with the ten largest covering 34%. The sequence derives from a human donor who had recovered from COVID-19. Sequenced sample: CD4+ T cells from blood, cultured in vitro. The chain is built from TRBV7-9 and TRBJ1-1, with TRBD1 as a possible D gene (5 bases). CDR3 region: CASSLRDSPEAFF. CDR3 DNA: TGTGCCAGCAGCTTAAGAGACAGCCCTGAAGCTTTCTTT.